The rows below give T cell receptor beta chains drawn from one sample of a study of neurological immune-mediated disorders. One entry per CDR3 protein results from TCRdb running MiXCR on the 5' RACE reads. This sample has around 49,000 distinct CDR3 sequences, with roughly 13% found just once. The sample consisted of PBMCs. The receptors here all came from a male donor with HTLV-1-associated myelopathy (HAM/TSP). Both conserved end residues are part of each CDR3. A D gene is named only where the DNA matches it firmly. Some rows have no size entry. The others give once, few or many, or a class for an expanded clone.

DNA,CDR3,D,size,V,J
TGCAGCGTTGAAGATGGTGGAGCGGCCCAGTACTTC,CSVEDGGAAQYF,.,many,TRBV29-1,TRBJ2-5
TGTGCCAGCAGCCTTAGACATAATTTAGCCAAAAACATTCAGTACTTC,CASSLRHNLAKNIQYF,.,many,TRBV7-2,TRBJ2-4
TGCAGTGCTACAATGACAGGGCGCAAGCGGACCCAGTACTTC,CSATMTGRKRTQYF,TRBD1,once,TRBV20-1,TRBJ2-5
TGTGCCACCAGCTGGGACAGGGTGAACACTGAAGCTTTCTTT,CATSWDRVNTEAFF,TRBD1,many,TRBV15,TRBJ1-1
TGCGCCAGCAGCCAAGGTGCGGGCAACGAAAAACTGTTTTTT,CASSQGAGNEKLFF,.,many,TRBV4-3,TRBJ1-4
TGTGCCACCTTTTCCGGGACGGGAATGAACACTGAAGCTTTCTTT,CATFSGTGMNTEAFF,.,many,TRBV2,TRBJ1-1
TGCGCCAGCACCCCTCCGGGCGCTGGGGCCAACGTCCTGACTTTC,CASTPPGAGANVLTF,.,many,TRBV5-1,TRBJ2-6
TGCGCCAGCAGCTTGGATGGGGCCGGGGGAGCTTTCTTT,CASSLDGAGGAFF,.,many,TRBV5-1,TRBJ1-1
TGTGCCGGGAGAGGGGATAGTGAGCAGTTCTTC,CAGRGDSEQFF,.,.,TRBV30,TRBJ2-1
TGTGCCACCAGTGATGACCGGGGGCCCCAAGAGACCCAGTACTTC,CATSDDRGPQETQYF,.,many,TRBV24-1,TRBJ2-5
TGTGCCAGCAGCTTGGGCATTACGAACACTGAAGCTTTCTTT,CASSLGITNTEAFF,.,many,TRBV5-6,TRBJ1-1
TGTGCCAGCAGCTACATCGATTCACCCCTCCACTTT,CASSYIDSPLHF,.,many,TRBV5-6,TRBJ1-6
TGCGCCAGCAGCCCGGTAGGGACCACGAACACCGGGGAGCTGTTTTTT,CASSPVGTTNTGELFF,.,many,TRBV5-1,TRBJ2-2
TGCAGTGCTGACAGGGGGCATTACACTGAAGCTTTCTTT,CSADRGHYTEAFF,TRBD1,many,TRBV20-1,TRBJ1-1
TGTGCCAACGGACAGGGTGACATTCAGTACTTC,CANGQGDIQYF,TRBD1,many,TRBV12-3/TRBV12-4,TRBJ2-4
TGTGCCAGAGGGGGACAGGTCTACAATGAGCAGTTCTTC,CARGGQVYNEQFF,TRBD1,many,TRBV2,TRBJ2-1
TGTGCCAGCAGCGTAGTGCCTAGTGTGACCTACAATGAGCAGTTCTTC,CASSVVPSVTYNEQFF,.,many,TRBV9,TRBJ2-1
TGTGCCAGCAGTTCTTCAGCGGCGAGCTCCTACAATGAGCAGTTCTTC,CASSSSAASSYNEQFF,.,many,TRBV7-9,TRBJ2-1
TGTGCCAGCAGCTACCAGGGGCTTAGGAGGTCCCTCCACTTT,CASSYQGLRRSLHF,.,many,TRBV7-2,TRBJ1-6
TGCAGTGCTAGATTCGGGACGGCTAATGAAAAACTGTTTTTT,CSARFGTANEKLFF,.,many,TRBV20-1,TRBJ1-4
TGTGCCAGCAGCTTATCGGGGCAGGGTACGCAGTATTTT,CASSLSGQGTQYF,.,few,TRBV11-2,TRBJ2-3
TGCGCCAGCAGCCAAGGACAGGGGGCGCCGAACACTGAAGCTTTCTTT,CASSQGQGAPNTEAFF,TRBD1,many,TRBV4-3,TRBJ1-1
TGCAGTGCTTCCCAGGGGACAGGAACGCCCGAGCAGTACTTC,CSASQGTGTPEQYF,TRBD1,many,TRBV20-1,TRBJ2-7
TGTGCCAGCAGCGTAGATCAGGGAGCGCCCTATGGCTACACCTTC,CASSVDQGAPYGYTF,.,many,TRBV9,TRBJ1-2
TGTGCCAGCAGTCCTCTAGCGGATCGCACCTTC,CASSPLADRTF,.,many,TRBV28,TRBJ1-2